A single sample is the source of the 22 T cell receptor beta chains below, sequenced in a study of blood T cell repertoires in COVID-19. The method was immunoSEQ multiplex PCR; TCRdb's version includes in-frame clones alone and lacks a portion of them. In the table there are 40,000 to 55,000 clones, around 94% of which are singletons. What was sequenced was peripheral blood. The source of these receptors is a man in his fifties with COVID-19, enrolled during active disease.

The chain is built from TRBV5-1 and TRBJ1-5; D perhaps matches TRBD1 (6 bases). Germline assignment: CDR1 SGHRS and CDR2 YFSETQ. V lost 4 bases, J lost 3 bases, and 11 bases lay in between. CDR3 length: 14 amino acids. CDR3 nucleotides: TGCGCCAGCAGCCCGACAGGTTCCAATCAGCCCCAGCATTTT. This encodes CASSPTGSNQPQHF. Full variable domain (outside the CDR3, taken from reference TRBV5-1 and TRBJ1-5): KAGVTQTPRYLIKTRGQQVTLSCSPISGHRSVSWYQQTPGQGLQFLFEYFSETQRNKGNFPGRFSGRQFSNSRSEMNVSTLELGDSALYLCASSPTGSNQPQHFGDGTRLSIL.

V and J are TRBV7-9 and TRBJ2-1; weak D call: TRBD2 (5 bases). Germline V gene sequence: CDR1 SEHNR, CDR2 FQNEAQ (reference sequence). This CDR3 has 12 residues. V was shortened by 3 bases and J by 7 bases, with 7 bases between the two germline ends. This CDR3 reads CASSFEGNEQFF. Written as DNA, the CDR3 is TGTGCCAGCAGCTTCGAGGGTAATGAGCAGTTCTTC. The full variable domain, with the rest looked up from reference TRBV7-9 and TRBJ2-1, is DTGVSQNPRHKITKRGQNVTFRCDPISEHNRLYWYRQTLGQGPEFLTYFQNEAQLEKSRLLSDRFSAERPKGSFSTLEIQRTEQGDSAMYLCASSFEGNEQFFGPGTRLTVL.

This chain links TRBV29-1 with TRBJ1-2, with no clear D. CDR1 is SQVTM, CDR2 ANQGSEA, per germline. The CDR3 length is 12 residues. The germline V and J ends were trimmed by 3 bases and 4 bases, with 9 bases remaining between them. This chain's CDR3 is CSVDLTSYGYTF. The CDR3 nucleotides are TGCAGCGTTGATCTGACTTCCTATGGCTACACCTTC.

The chain couples TRBV5-1 to TRBJ2-1; 7 bases fit TRBD2. The CDR3 runs 16 residues. V shed 4 bases, J shed 0 bases, and the junction held 7 bases outside the gene matches. The germline V gene encodes CDR1 SGHRS and CDR2 YFSETQ. CDR3 loop: CASSGASGSSYNEQFF. The CDR3 nucleotides are TGCGCCAGCAGCGGTGCTAGCGGCAGCTCCTACAATGAGCAGTTCTTC.

J is TRBJ2-1 and V is TRBV27, with no clear D. The germline gives CDR1 MNHEY, CDR2 SMNVEV (reference sequence). The CDR3 runs to 16 residues. V lost 7 bases and J 4 bases, leaving 20 bases between the germline ends. CDR3 sequence reads: CASTPLGAAAYNEQFF. CDR3 sequence (DNA): TGTGCCAGCACCCCTTTGGGTGCGGCGGCATACAATGAGCAGTTCTTC.

This clone was observed a single time. The gene calls are TRBV28 and TRBJ1-1, with 9 bases identical to TRBD1. Germline V gene lookup returns CDR1 MDHEN and CDR2 SYDVKM. The CDR3 is made up of 17 amino acids. V gave up 5 bases and J gave up 3 bases; unmatched junction bases: 13. DNA for the CDR3: TGTGCCAGCAGTCCCGGTACAGGGGGCGCTTGGGACACTGAAGCTTTCTTT. Amino acids: CASSPGTGGAWDTEAFF.

The CDR3 loop reads CASKRGREKLFF. The CDR3 coding sequence is TGTGCCAGCAAAAGGGGGCGTGAAAAACTGTTTTTT. This chain joins TRBV6-5 and TRBJ1-4, with 7 bases that match TRBD1. Germline CDR1 is MNHEY and CDR2 is SVGAGI. CDR3 length: 12 amino acids. The V and J ends lost 7 bases and 7 bases, in that order; junction bases with no gene match: 3.

This sequence joins TRBV5-5 and TRBJ2-2, with 11 bases fitting TRBD1. Germline CDR1 and CDR2: SGHKS and YYEKEE (reference sequence). CDR3 length equals 16 residues. V shed 3 bases and J 1 base; nucleotides not matched to a gene: 2. This CDR3 is CASSSGTGGNTGELFF. The CDR3 nucleotides are TGTGCCAGCAGCTCCGGGACAGGGGGGAACACCGGGGAGCTGTTTTTT.

The J gene is TRBJ2-2, the V gene TRBV5-1; 7 nucleotides align to TRBD2. Germline assignment: CDR1 SGHRS and CDR2 YFSETQ. The junction had 5 bases not matched to a gene; V was cut back by 0 bases and J by 9 bases. This CDR3 region has 14 residues. This CDR3 is CASSLASGNRELFF. The DNA of the CDR3 is TGCGCCAGCAGCTTGGCAAGCGGGAACAGGGAGCTGTTTTTT.

The rearrangement joins TRBV10-3 to TRBJ2-7, with TRBD1 matching over 7 bases. Trimming cost V 7 bases and J 2 bases; bases outside gene matches: 5. Germline CDR1 is ENHRY and CDR2 is SYGVKD. CDR3 length: 13 amino acids. CDR3 region: CAINQGVAYEQYF. The DNA of the CDR3 is TGTGCCATCAACCAGGGGGTGGCCTACGAGCAGTACTTC.

This chain links TRBV9 with TRBJ1-1; 7 positions agree with TRBD1. The germline V gene has CDR1 SGDLS and CDR2 YYNGEE. V was pared by 3 bases and J by 5 bases, with 10 bases of the junction left unmatched. The CDR3 is 15 residues long. In DNA form, the CDR3 reads TGTGCCAGCAGCGAACCTAAACAGGGGTGGACTGAAGCTTTCTTT. Residues: CASSEPKQGWTEAFF.

This clone was observed a single time. J is TRBJ1-4 and V is TRBV28; 7 nucleotides line up with TRBD1. The CDR3 length is 15 residues. Germline V gene lookup returns CDR1 MDHEN and CDR2 SYDVKM. V shed 1 base, J shed 5 bases, and the junction held 4 bases outside the gene matches. As DNA, the CDR3 is TGTGCCAGCAGTTTATTTACAGGGGCCAATGAAAAACTGTTTTTT. The encoded protein is CASSLFTGANEKLFF.

The chain carries TRBV7-9 and TRBJ2-2, with 11 nucleotides matching TRBD1. Germline loops: CDR1 SEHNR, CDR2 FQNEAQ (reference sequence). V lost 4 bases and J lost 7; bases outside the gene matches: 5. The CDR3 consists of 15 residues. The CDR3 DNA is TGTGCCAGCAGCTATACCGGGACAGGGGGCGGGGAGCTGTTTTTT. It specifies CASSYTGTGGGELFF.

The genes are TRBV11-1 and TRBJ2-1; a possible D gene is TRBD2 (5 bases). The CDR3 loop spans 15 amino acids. The V end was cut by 2 bases, the J end by 8 bases, with 16 bases between. Germline-derived CDR1 and CDR2 are SGHAT and FQDESV (reference sequence). This CDR3 reads CASSLFGLADYEQFF. The DNA for the CDR3 is TGTGCCAGCAGCTTATTTGGGCTAGCTGACTATGAGCAGTTCTTC.

The chain carries TRBV10-1 and TRBJ2-1; D is ambiguous. The ends were cut back, 3 bases at V and 3 bases at J, with 3 bases in the middle. The CDR3 is 12 residues long. Germline V CDR1 and CDR2: WNHNN, SYGVQD (reference sequence). CDR3 nucleotides: TGCGCCAGCAGTGACTTCTACAATGAGCAGTTCTTC. Amino acids: CASSDFYNEQFF.

The rearrangement uses TRBV3-1 (or the pseudogene TRBV3-2) and TRBJ1-1, with unresolved D. With 4 bases removed from V and 7 bases from J, the gap between germline ends came to 13 bases. Germline CDR1 and CDR2: LGHDT and YNNKEL (reference sequence). The CDR3 has 13 residues. In DNA, the CDR3 is TGTGCCAGCAGCCGACTCCGAGGTCATGAAGCTTTCTTT. It encodes CASSRLRGHEAFF.

This rearrangement joins TRBV2 to TRBJ2-5, with 11 positions matching TRBD2. V shed 7 bases, J shed 5 bases, and the junction held 9 bases outside the gene matches. Germline CDR1 and CDR2: SNHLY and FYNNEI. The CDR3 consists of 15 residues. The CDR3 DNA is TGTGCCAGCACTAAACTAGCGGGAGTTGTGGAGACCCAGTACTTC. As protein: CASTKLAGVVETQYF.

The chain recombines TRBV20-1 with TRBJ2-3; 10 nucleotides align to TRBD2. Trimming at V came to 3 bases and at J to 0 bases, leaving 3 bases not matched to a gene. The germline V gene has CDR1 DFQATT and CDR2 SNEGSKA (reference sequence). This CDR3 is built from 15 residues. The CDR3 reads CSASATSGSTDTQYF. Here the CDR3 DNA reads TGCAGTGCTAGTGCGACTAGCGGGAGCACAGATACGCAGTATTTT.

In nucleotides, the CDR3 is TGTGCCAGCAGCCCCGTTGGGGGGACTGGGACTGAAGCTTTCTTT. Its protein product is CASSPVGGTGTEAFF. The chain carries TRBV3-1 (or the pseudogene TRBV3-2) and TRBJ1-1, with D possibly matching TRBD1 (5 bases). CDR1 and CDR2 from the germline V gene are LGHDT and YNNKEL (reference sequence). CDR3 length equals 15 residues. The ends were cut back, 4 bases at V and 5 bases at J, with 17 bases in the middle.

The chain combines TRBV4-2 with TRBJ2-3; a possible D gene is TRBD2 (5 bases). CDR3 length: 13 residues. The V gene's germline CDR1 is LGHNA and CDR2 YNFKEQ. V lost 4 bases and J 0 bases, leaving 5 bases between the germline ends. The CDR3 loop reads CASSRTSTDTQYF. The CDR3 DNA sequence: TGTGCCAGCAGCCGGACTAGCACAGATACGCAGTATTTT.

In nucleotides, the CDR3 is TGCGCCAGCAGCCCGGGACTAGCGGGAGTGGGCGAGCAGTACTTC. Protein sequence: CASSPGLAGVGEQYF. This chain joins TRBV5-1 and TRBJ2-7, with 14 bases identical to TRBD2. Per germline, CDR1 SGHRS and CDR2 YFSETQ. The CDR3 runs 15 residues. The junction had 6 bases not matched to a gene; V was cut back by 4 bases and J by 6 bases.

The V and J genes are TRBV6-2 or TRBV6-3 and TRBJ1-2, with 7 bases identical to TRBD1. Trimming cost V 5 bases and J 7 bases; bases outside gene matches: 7. The V gene's germline CDR1 is MNHEY and CDR2 SVGEGT. The CDR3 spans 13 residues. This CDR3 reads CASSRDSSRGYTF. DNA for the CDR3: TGTGCCAGCAGTCGGGACAGCTCGCGTGGCTACACCTTC.